One sample yielded the 25 T cell receptor beta chains listed below, sequenced in a study of CXCR3-negative and CXCR3-positive naive CD8 T cells. 5' RACE with UMI labels generated the TRB cDNA libraries. Reanalyzing the 5' RACE reads, TCRdb keeps one entry per CDR3 protein, without DNA. The sample's table shows around 60,000 distinct CDR3 sequences. Sequencing used naive CXCR3- CD8+ T cells from blood. Subset described: CD45RO-CCR7+CD27+CD95- naive CD8+ T cells lacking CXCR3 (TNR3-). These receptors were obtained from a human donor in good health. Some clones in this sample may be carry-over from other donors' samples.

The chain's CDR3 is CASTRALGPVSYEQYF. This sequence joins TRBV28 and TRBJ2-7; TCRdb gives TRBD2 as the D gene, but with no DNA this cannot be confirmed. Germline CDR1 is MDHEN and CDR2 is SYDVKM. This CDR3 region has 16 residues.

V and J are TRBV25-1 and TRBJ2-1; TCRdb designates TRBD2, a call that cannot be tested without DNA. The CDR3 length is 15 residues. The V gene's germline CDR1 is MGHDK and CDR2 SYGVNS. The chain's CDR3 is CASSELGRDYNEQFF.

This chain's CDR3 is CASSLTGGDIYEQYF. The V gene is TRBV7-3, the J gene TRBJ2-7; TCRdb selects TRBD1, and the lack of DNA leaves this call unchecked. CDR1 is SGHTA and CDR2 is FQGTGA in the germline V gene. This CDR3 spans 15 amino acids.

The chain uses TRBV7-9 and TRBJ2-3; TCRdb picks TRBD1, but there is no DNA to check that call. The germline V gene has CDR1 SEHNR and CDR2 FQNEAQ (reference sequence). The CDR3 extends over 16 amino acids. The CDR3 here is CASSPPTGASTDTQYF.

The chain is built from TRBV3-1 and TRBJ2-7. The CDR3 has 15 amino acids. The germline V gene has CDR1 LGHDT and CDR2 YNNKEL (reference sequence). The CDR3 region is CASSQGFDGVYEQYF.

The chain combines TRBV29-1 with TRBJ1-5; TCRdb names TRBD1, which stays unverified in the absence of DNA. This CDR3 is built from 13 residues. In germline, CDR1 is SQVTM, CDR2 ANQGSEA. The CDR3: CSVDPGANQPQHF.

This sequence joins TRBV29-1 and TRBJ2-2. The CDR3 is 13 amino acids. Germline V lookup: CDR1 SQVTM, CDR2 ANQGSEA. The CDR3: CSGQRLNTGELFF.

The rearrangement uses TRBV14 and TRBJ2-2. The CDR3 is 14 amino acids. CDR1 is SGHDN and CDR2 is FVKESK in the germline V gene. This CDR3 is CASSRGRNTGELFF.

The CDR3 here is CASSLSGLGGFNPGEQYF. This chain links TRBV5-1 with TRBJ2-7; TCRdb calls TRBD1, which cannot be checked without DNA. Germline assignment: CDR1 SGHRS and CDR2 YFSETQ. The CDR3 sequence is 18 residues long.

The rearrangement uses TRBV7-7 and TRBJ2-7; lacking DNA, the TRBD1 call made by TCRdb goes unchecked. This CDR3 has 13 amino acids. Germline V gene sequence: CDR1 SSHAT, CDR2 FNYEAQ (reference sequence). The CDR3 spells CASSLAQGREQYF.

This sequence joins TRBV28 and TRBJ2-2; TCRdb lists TRBD1, though no DNA is available to test this call. In germline, CDR1 is MDHEN, CDR2 SYDVKM. The CDR3 is 16 amino acids. CDR3 sequence reads: CASSPRTGGLTGELFF.

The chain links TRBV21-1 to TRBJ2-7; TCRdb indicates TRBD1, and absent DNA this call remains unverified. TRBV21-1 is a pseudogene locus. The length of the CDR3 is 13 residues. CDR3 residues: CASSKGGAYEQYF.

The V call is TRBV28, the J call TRBJ1-1; TCRdb's D call, TRBD1, is unchecked because there is no DNA. The CDR3 is 17 amino acids. Germline loops: CDR1 MDHEN, CDR2 SYDVKM. The chain's CDR3 is CASSLPLTGTGDTEAFF.

The rearrangement links TRBV14 to TRBJ2-7; absent DNA, TCRdb's TRBD2 call cannot be checked. Germline assignment: CDR1 SGHDN and CDR2 FVKESK. There are 15 residues in the CDR3. CDR3 region: CASSQEPGLIYEQYF.

This chain joins TRBV6-5 and TRBJ2-3; without DNA, the TCRdb call of TRBD2 cannot be checked. The CDR3 is 16 residues long. Germline CDR1 MNHEY, CDR2 SVGAGI. CDR3 in amino acids: CASSYSPGLGADTQYF.

The gene calls are TRBV12-3 or TRBV12-4 and TRBJ2-3; as DNA is missing, the TRBD1 call by TCRdb cannot be tested. The CDR3 contains 15 residues. This chain's CDR3 is CASSQDLPGTDTQYF.

The gene calls are TRBV6-5 and TRBJ2-3. This CDR3 comprises 13 residues. Germline loops: CDR1 MNHEY, CDR2 SVGAGI. The CDR3: CASSYSYVDTQYF.

This chain connects TRBV6-6 to TRBJ2-2; checking the TCRdb D call of TRBD2 is not possible without DNA. Germline CDR1 is MNHNY and CDR2 is SVGAGI (reference sequence). There are 17 residues in the CDR3. CDR3 region: CASSYSTPGLGTGELFF.

This chain uses TRBV10-3 with TRBJ1-2; the TCRdb call, TRBD1, lacks DNA for checking. The length of the CDR3 is 16 residues. Germline CDR1 ENHRY, CDR2 SYGVKD. CDR3 residues: CAIRPFRDSNNYGYTF.

The chain links TRBV20-1 to TRBJ1-1. The CDR3 spans 12 residues. Germline V gene lookup returns CDR1 DFQATT and CDR2 SNEGSKA (reference sequence). The CDR3 here is CSARTENTEAFF.

The chain carries TRBV6-4 and TRBJ2-1; absent DNA, TCRdb's TRBD2 call cannot be checked. The CDR3 is 14 residues long. Germline assignment: CDR1 MRHNA and CDR2 SNTAGT. CDR3 amino acids: CASSDGLAANEQFF.

This chain connects TRBV7-9 to TRBJ2-5. Germline assignment: CDR1 SEHNR and CDR2 FQNEAQ (reference sequence). CDR3 size: 15 residues. The CDR3 loop is CASSSPYKAGQTQYF. Complete variable domain (other parts from reference TRBV7-9 and TRBJ2-5): DTGVSQNPRHKITKRGQNVTFRCDPISEHNRLYWYRQTLGQGPEFLTYFQNEAQLEKSRLLSDRFSAERPKGSFSTLEIQRTEQGDSAMYLCASSSPYKAGQTQYFGPGTRLLVL.

The chain links TRBV5-5 to TRBJ2-4; the TCRdb D gene call, TRBD2, has no DNA to confirm it. This CDR3 is built from 20 residues. Germline-derived CDR1 and CDR2 are SGHKS and YYEKEE (reference sequence). The CDR3 sequence: CASSLMVFSGVGEGGDIQYF.

This chain joins TRBV7-9 and TRBJ2-1; TCRdb's assignment of TRBD2 cannot be checked, as there is no DNA. Germline V gene sequence: CDR1 SEHNR, CDR2 FQNEAQ (reference sequence). The CDR3 has 17 amino acids. This CDR3 is CASSLNLGAGVYNEQFF.

The J gene is TRBJ1-2, the V gene TRBV29-1; the TCRdb call, TRBD1, lacks DNA for checking. The CDR3 contains 13 residues. Looked up from germline, CDR1 is SQVTM and CDR2 is ANQGSEA. CDR3 sequence: CSVQGAGEYGYTF.